One and the same sample provided the 19 T cell receptor beta chains below, sequenced in a study of blood T cell repertoires in COVID-19. The method was immunoSEQ multiplex PCR; TCRdb's version includes in-frame clones alone and lacks a portion of them. Of a few hundred thousand clones in the sample, roughly 88% were seen once. The sequencing input was peripheral blood. The receptors originated from a human donor with COVID-19, enrolled during active disease. The donor label of this sample is uncertain.

The rearrangement uses TRBV7-9 and TRBJ2-7; D is perhaps TRBD1 (5 bases). The V end lost 1 base, the J end lost 2 bases, and 12 bases lay between the germline ends. CDR1 is SEHNR, CDR2 FQNEAQ, per germline (reference sequence). The CDR3 runs 15 residues. The CDR3 is CASSLGGRAAYEQYF. Written as DNA, the CDR3 is TGTGCCAGCAGCTTAGGAGGCAGGGCGGCCTACGAGCAGTACTTC.

This sequence joins TRBV6-4 and TRBJ1-2; 7 bases are shared with TRBD1. The CDR3 spans 13 residues. Germline CDR1 MRHNA, CDR2 SNTAGT. J lost 3 bases, V lost 5 bases, and 3 bases had no gene match. The CDR3 DNA sequence: TGTGCCAGCAGTCCACAGGGGCACTATGGCTACACCTTC. As protein: CASSPQGHYGYTF.

V is TRBV24-1 and J is TRBJ2-1; 10 nucleotides line up with TRBD1. There are 17 residues in the CDR3. Germline V gene data show CDR1 as KGHDR and CDR2 as SFDVKD. Unmatched junction bases numbered 15, after V lost 4 bases and J lost 10 bases. DNA of the CDR3: TGTGCCACCAGTGAGGGGGGGGCGGACAGGGGGTATAACGAGCAGTTCTTC. Amino acid sequence: CATSEGGADRGYNEQFF.

In this sample, this clone turned up a few times. The chain links TRBV2 to TRBJ2-7, with TRBD1 matching over 7 bases. V gave up 8 bases and J gave up 2 bases; unmatched junction bases: 9. The CDR3 is 14 residues long. Germline V lookup: CDR1 SNHLY, CDR2 FYNNEI. The CDR3 nucleotides read TGTGCCAGCCTGTTCGGACAGGCAGCCTACGAGCAGTACTTC. This encodes CASLFGQAAYEQYF.

This chain connects TRBV29-1 to TRBJ2-7; 7 nucleotides agree with TRBD1. Germline CDR1 reads SQVTM; CDR2 reads ANQGSEA. CDR3 length equals 13 residues. The J segment lost 1 base and the V segment lost 7 bases, leaving 7 bases of the junction unmatched. DNA of the CDR3: TGCAGCGCCAAGACAGGGCAATCCTACGAGCAGTACTTC. Amino acid sequence: CSAKTGQSYEQYF.

V and J are TRBV18 and TRBJ2-7, with 7 bases lining up with TRBD2. The CDR3 consists of 15 residues. Germline CDR1 is KGHSH and CDR2 is LQKENI. V lost 2 bases, J lost 0 bases, and 4 bases stayed unmatched. CDR3 region: CASSPVGGDSYEQYF. The DNA of the CDR3 is TGTGCCAGCTCACCAGTGGGGGGGGACTCCTACGAGCAGTACTTC.

V gene TRBV4-2 combines with J gene TRBJ2-5; no clear D. CDR3 length: 15 amino acids. Germline CDR1 and CDR2: LGHNA and YNFKEQ. Trimming shortened V by 1 base and J by 1 base, and 10 bases separated the two germline ends. The CDR3 nucleotides read TGTGCCAGCAGCCAAGGGTTGGAGTTCCAAGAGACCCAGTACTTC. Its protein product is CASSQGLEFQETQYF.

The chain carries TRBV30 and TRBJ2-1; D is unresolved. The CDR3 covers 13 residues. Germline V CDR1 and CDR2: GTSNPN, SVGIG (reference sequence). Trimming removed 2 bases from V and 7 bases from J, with 12 bases in between. The CDR3 is CAWSHNIGNEQFF. The CDR3 DNA reads as TGTGCCTGGAGTCACAACATCGGGAATGAGCAGTTCTTC.

This chain uses TRBV6-5 with TRBJ1-1; the D is unclear. V shed 0 bases and J shed 3 bases, with 8 bases lying between them. Germline CDR1 and CDR2: MNHEY and SVGAGI. The CDR3 length is 14 residues. This CDR3 reads CASSYSFQYTEAFF. Written as DNA, the CDR3 is TGTGCCAGCAGTTACTCGTTCCAGTACACTGAAGCTTTCTTT.

This clone was counted a few times. The chain has TRBV27 and TRBJ1-4; the match to TRBD1 covers 8 bases. V lost 1 base and J lost 4; bases outside the gene matches: 11. The CDR3 consists of 18 residues. Germline CDR1 is MNHEY and CDR2 is SMNVEV (reference sequence). Written as DNA, the CDR3 is TGTGCCAGCAGTTTATTGAGTCGGACAGGGATTAGTAATGAAAAACTGTTTTTT. The encoded protein is CASSLLSRTGISNEKLFF.

The chain is built from TRBV28 and TRBJ1-1; 7 positions match TRBD1. The CDR3 is 14 amino acids. Per the germline V gene, CDR1 is MDHEN and CDR2 is SYDVKM. V lost 4 bases and J lost 4; bases outside the gene matches: 6. Here the CDR3 reads CASSSTGVFTEAFF. The CDR3 coding sequence is TGTGCCAGCAGTTCTACAGGGGTTTTCACTGAAGCTTTCTTT.

The CDR3 region has the DNA TGTGCCAGCAGCCACGGCGACAGGGGCTACACCTTC. As protein: CASSHGDRGYTF. The J gene is TRBJ1-2, the V gene TRBV7-9, with D tentatively TRBD1 (6 bases). The germline V and J ends were trimmed by 5 bases and 8 bases, with 12 bases remaining between them. There are 12 residues in the CDR3. Germline loops: CDR1 SEHNR, CDR2 FQNEAQ (reference sequence).

This chain uses TRBV7-2 with TRBJ2-1; D perhaps matches TRBD2 (7 bases). V was pared by 5 bases and J by 9 bases, with 20 bases between. The CDR3 has 15 residues. CDR1 is SGHTA and CDR2 is FQGNSA in the germline V gene. CDR3 DNA: TGTGCCAGCAGCCTAGGGGGGAGCGGGAAGGGTGAGCAGTTCTTC. Its protein is CASSLGGSGKGEQFF.

This chain links TRBV15 with TRBJ1-5; a weak D match, TRBD1 (6 bases). CDR1 and CDR2 from the germline V gene are LNHNV and YYDKDF (reference sequence). The V end was cut by 7 bases, the J end by 1 base, with 11 bases between. The CDR3 is made up of 14 amino acids. CDR3 sequence reads: CATKKQGSNQPQHF. CDR3 sequence (DNA): TGTGCCACCAAAAAACAGGGAAGCAATCAGCCCCAGCATTTT.

This clone was observed a single time. The gene calls are TRBV3-1 (or the pseudogene TRBV3-2) and TRBJ1-2, with D tentatively TRBD1 (6 bases). The CDR3 contains 15 residues. CDR1 LGHDT and CDR2 YNNKEL come from the germline V gene (reference sequence). Between the trimmed V and J ends, which lost 1 base and 4 bases, there was a span of 13 bases. The DNA for the CDR3 is TGTGCCAGCAGCCAAGCATCCCGAGGGGGCTATGGCTACACCTTC. It encodes CASSQASRGGYGYTF.

V usage is TRBV25-1 and J usage is TRBJ1-1; TRBD1 is a possible D gene (6 bases). CDR1 MGHDK and CDR2 SYGVNS come from the germline V gene. Trimming removed 6 bases at V and 2 bases at J, with 10 bases between. CDR3 size: 13 residues. CDR3 sequence (DNA): TGTGCCAGCAGCGGGACACTTAACACTGAAGCTTTCTTT. As protein: CASSGTLNTEAFF.

This clone occurred a few times. V and J are TRBV19 and TRBJ1-6; TRBD1 matches at 7 bases. The V segment lost 5 bases and the J segment 6 bases; nucleotides outside the gene matches: 7. Germline loops: CDR1 LNHDA, CDR2 SQIVND (reference sequence). This CDR3 comprises 15 residues. The DNA of the CDR3 is TGTGCCAGTAGTCTCTCGACAGGGAGTAATTCACCCCTCCACTTT. Residues: CASSLSTGSNSPLHF.

This clone was seen more than once but under ten times. One end of the junction does not line up with germline, which may come from a read error. The rearrangement links TRBV29-1 to TRBJ2-5; perhaps TRBD1 as D (6 bases). This CDR3 is built from 12 residues. CDR1 SQVTM and CDR2 ANQGSEA come from the germline V gene. CDR3 protein: CSVGTSQEGVDF. CDR3 sequence (DNA): TGCAGCGTTGGTACATCCCAAGAGGGGGTGGACTTC.

The chain carries TRBV11-3 and TRBJ2-3; perhaps TRBD1 as D (6 bases). Germline assignment: CDR1 SGHNT and CDR2 YENEEA. This CDR3 spans 16 amino acids. Trimming left V 3 bases short and J 0 bases short, with 13 bases between. In nucleotides, the CDR3 is TGTGCCAGCAGCTTCGGTTACAGGGAGAGCACAGATACGCAGTATTTT. This gives the protein CASSFGYRESTDTQYF.